The present entry profiles one T cell receptor beta chain with its context. Its specificity is unknown. The data derive from a study of molecular identifiers for immune sequencing clone quantification. Study in general: Replicates involved a five-way split of RNA from about 19,000 or 110,000 naive CD8 cells, with sequencing of four. General study results and limits: Clones above 20 RNA copies held over 98% of effector molecules, under 1% in naive cells.

CDR1 is GTSNPN and CDR2 is SVGIG in the germline V gene (reference sequence). V lost 1 base and J lost 2; bases outside the gene matches: 6. This CDR3 comprises 15 residues. Methods described previously, with TCR primers listed, were used for bulk TCR libraries. Each CDR3 protein is one row after TCRdb ran MiXCR on the PCR reads. The data show 85,000 to 100,000 distinct CDR3 sequences, with 24% seen just once and 0.94% held by the top ten. The receptor's source is a human donor in good health. Some libraries in this study had Jurkat cell RNA spiked in. Sequenced input: naive CD8+ T cells from blood, with Jurkat cell RNA spiked in. Sample subset: FACS-sorted CD8+CD4-CCR7+CD45RA+ naive T cells. The V call is TRBV30, the J call TRBJ2-7; 9 bases line up with TRBD1. The CDR3 DNA sequence: TGTGCCTGGAGTGACAGGGGGCGATTTCCCTACGAGCAGTACTTC. Translation: CAWSDRGRFPYEQYF.